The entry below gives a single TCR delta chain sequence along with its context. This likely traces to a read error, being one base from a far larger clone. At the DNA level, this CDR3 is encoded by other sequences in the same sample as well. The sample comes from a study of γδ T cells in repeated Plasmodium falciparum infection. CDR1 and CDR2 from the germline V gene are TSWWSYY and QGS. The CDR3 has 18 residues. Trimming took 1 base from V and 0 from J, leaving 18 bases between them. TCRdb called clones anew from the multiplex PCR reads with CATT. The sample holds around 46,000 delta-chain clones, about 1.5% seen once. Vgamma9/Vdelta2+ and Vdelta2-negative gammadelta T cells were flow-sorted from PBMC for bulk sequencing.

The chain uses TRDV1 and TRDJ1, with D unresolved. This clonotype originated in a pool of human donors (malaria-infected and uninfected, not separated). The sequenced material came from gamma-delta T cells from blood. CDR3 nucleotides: TGTGCTCTTGGGGAACGAGGAAGGCGAGCACTTTACACCGATAAACTCATCTTT. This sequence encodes CALGERGRRALYTDKLIF.